This section outlines one TCR beta chain sequence together with its context. Its antigen is unidentified. The donors were members of the 120-subject validation cohort (separate from the roughly 700-subject first cohort). Measured with immunoSEQ multiplex PCR; TCRdb has only the in-frame clones, and not every one. The repertoire includes about 220,000 clones, 80% to 90% of them detected once, and around 3% sits in the top ten. The record originates from a study of cytomegalovirus exposure and HLA in healthy donors. Study-level points and caveats: First-cohort TCR clusters were later found to tend to co-occur in the 90 to 150 validation repertoires. Among the CMV-associated chains, a few were confirmed in vitro as specific for CMV antigens. Among TCR beta chains, those listed as cytomegalovirus-associated numbered over 150.

Germline loops: CDR1 SGHRS, CDR2 YFSETQ. The CDR3 runs to 16 residues. V gave up 0 bases and J gave up 2 bases, with 12 bases separating them. This clonotype originated in a woman aged 18-29 years in good health and CMV-seronegative. Sample: PBMCs. The V gene is TRBV5-1, the J gene TRBJ1-3; D perhaps matches TRBD1 (5 bases). CDR3 in amino acids: CASSLEQVTAGNTIYF. The DNA of the CDR3 is TGCGCCAGCAGCTTGGAACAGGTTACCGCTGGAAACACCATATATTTT.